A single sample is the source of the 22 T cell receptor beta chains below, sequenced in a study of response to subunit inactivated influenza vaccine. TCRdb processed the RT-PCR reads anew with MiXCR; each CDR3 protein has one entry. Altogether over 450,000 distinct CDR3 sequences are present, 13% being singletons, with the ten largest covering roughly 13%. Sequenced here: PBMCs from blood, sampled more than 35 days after vaccination. Receptor source: a man aged 50 to 59 who received an inactivated influenza vaccine.

This chain links TRBV5-1 with TRBJ1-4; D is possibly TRBD1 (5 bases). The CDR3 totals 16 residues. Germline values: CDR1 SGHRS, CDR2 YFSETQ. The V end lost 0 bases, the J end lost 7 bases, and 16 bases lay between the germline ends. CDR3 sequence: CASSLEGQGGGEKLFF. Here the CDR3 DNA reads TGCGCCAGCAGCTTGGAAGGTCAGGGAGGAGGTGAAAAACTGTTTTTT.

The chain joins TRBV10-3 to TRBJ2-1; 7 bases match TRBD2. This CDR3 has 15 amino acids. Germline values: CDR1 ENHRY, CDR2 SYGVKD. The V and J ends lost 4 bases and 0 bases, in that order; junction bases with no gene match: 3. The DNA of the CDR3 is TGTGCCATCAGTGGGGCTAGCGGCTCCTACAATGAGCAGTTCTTC. Residues: CAISGASGSYNEQFF.

This clonotype was detected only a few times. The rearrangement links TRBV2 to TRBJ2-7; TRBD2 might be the D (6 bases). The ends were cut back, 4 bases at V and 1 base at J, with 11 bases in the middle. The length of the CDR3 is 14 residues. The germline gives CDR1 SNHLY, CDR2 FYNNEI. CDR3 sequence: CASSAQSGSYEQYF. The CDR3 DNA is TGTGCCAGCAGTGCCCAGAGCGGGTCCTACGAGCAGTACTTC.

The chain couples TRBV20-1 to TRBJ1-1; tentative D call: TRBD1 (6 bases). This CDR3 region has 14 residues. Germline CDR1 is DFQATT and CDR2 is SNEGSKA (reference sequence). V was pared by 0 bases and J by 9 bases, with 17 bases between. The CDR3 protein is CSARDLGRGLQAFF. The CDR3 nucleotides read TGCAGTGCTAGAGATCTCGGCAGGGGCTTACAAGCTTTCTTT.

The chain employs TRBV6-5 and TRBJ2-3; 7 positions agree with TRBD1. CDR3 length equals 14 residues. Losses at the gene ends were 2 bases for V and 3 bases for J; bases not matched to a gene: 2. Germline V gene data show CDR1 as MNHEY and CDR2 as SVGAGI. CDR3 sequence (DNA): TGTGCCAGCAGTTACCGGGACAGAACAGATACGCAGTATTTT. It is translated as CASSYRDRTDTQYF.

A few counts support this clonotype. The J gene is TRBJ1-3, the V gene TRBV6-5, with D tentatively TRBD1 (5 bases). The CDR3 sequence is 16 residues long. Germline CDR1 reads MNHEY; CDR2 reads SVGAGI. Between the trimmed V and J ends, which lost 0 bases and 0 bases, there was a span of 9 bases. The CDR3 nucleotides read TGTGCCAGCAGTTACTCCCGGGGCAGCTCTGGAAACACCATATATTTT. It yields the protein CASSYSRGSSGNTIYF.

The V and J genes are TRBV7-2 and TRBJ2-3; 10 bases line up with TRBD2. In germline, CDR1 is SGHTA, CDR2 FQGNSA. The trim removed 0 bases at V and 6 bases at J, leaving 9 bases unmatched. This CDR3 has 17 amino acids. As DNA, the CDR3 is TGTGCCAGCAGCTTAGCGAATTCCGGACTAGCGGCGGATACGCAGTATTTT. This gives the protein CASSLANSGLAADTQYF.

This clonotype was counted a few times. The chain links TRBV7-3 to TRBJ1-3, with 8 bases aligning to TRBD1. Trimming cost V 4 bases and J 3 bases; bases outside gene matches: 2. Germline loops: CDR1 SGHTA, CDR2 FQGTGA. This CDR3 is 14 amino acids long. For the CDR3, the DNA is TGTGCCAGCAGCTCGACAGGGGTTGGAAACACCATATATTTT. Encoded protein: CASSSTGVGNTIYF.

The chain is built from TRBV7-2 and TRBJ1-3, with 9 bases identical to TRBD1. The V and J ends lost 5 bases and 4 bases, in that order; junction bases with no gene match: 6. The CDR3 is 15 residues long. CDR1 and CDR2 (germline): SGHTA, FQGNSA. CDR3 sequence (DNA): TGTGCCAGCAGCCAAGGACAGGGGTGGGGAAACACCATATATTTT. Its translation: CASSQGQGWGNTIYF.

V is TRBV12-3 or TRBV12-4 and J is TRBJ2-3; D unclear. CDR3 length: 13 residues. V dropped 6 bases and J dropped 3 bases, with 10 bases sitting between them. CDR3 nucleotides: TGTGCCAGCAGGCCCATGGGGACAGATACGCAGTATTTT. It encodes CASRPMGTDTQYF.

The table lists this clonotype with a few counts. J is TRBJ2-7 and V is TRBV7-9; 8 positions agree with TRBD2. CDR1 and CDR2 (germline): SEHNR, FQNEAQ (reference sequence). V trimming: 5 bases; J trimming: 7 bases; junction bases outside the gene matches: 19. The CDR3 covers 17 residues. The CDR3 DNA sequence: TGTGCCAGCAGCCCTGGGCGGACTAGCCGCACAATGGATGAGCAGTACTTC. Translating gives CASSPGRTSRTMDEQYF.

This clonotype was observed a handful of times. V is TRBV4-2 and J is TRBJ2-7; TRBD1 matches 9 bases. The CDR3 extends over 16 amino acids. Germline CDR1 and CDR2: LGHNA and YNFKEQ. The V and J ends lost 1 base and 2 bases, in that order; junction bases with no gene match: 6. The CDR3 region is CASSQGGTGLAYEQYF. DNA of the CDR3: TGTGCCAGCAGCCAAGGTGGGACAGGGTTAGCCTACGAGCAGTACTTC.

This clonotype was seen repeatedly, ten times or more. This chain joins TRBV20-1 and TRBJ2-5; D might be TRBD2 (6 bases). Germline V gene sequence: CDR1 DFQATT, CDR2 SNEGSKA (reference sequence). This CDR3 is built from 14 residues. Trimming shortened V by 5 bases and J by 5 bases, and 18 bases separated the two germline ends. CDR3 loop: CSALPTRTVETQYF. As DNA, the CDR3 is TGCAGTGCTCTACCGACTAGAACGGTCGAGACCCAGTACTTC.

Only a few counts were recorded for this clonotype. The chain is built from TRBV28 and TRBJ2-1, with 10 bases identical to TRBD1. With V trimmed by 1 base and J by 8 bases, 5 bases remained unmatched. The CDR3 is 15 amino acids. Germline V gene lookup returns CDR1 MDHEN and CDR2 SYDVKM. CDR3 region: CASSLYGTGADEQFF. CDR3 nucleotide sequence: TGTGCCAGCAGTTTATACGGGACAGGGGCCGATGAGCAGTTCTTC.

The V and J genes are TRBV6-2 or TRBV6-3 and TRBJ2-5; 7 nucleotides agree with TRBD1. The CDR3 length is 18 residues. The germline gives CDR1 MNHEY, CDR2 SVGEGT. The V gene end was trimmed by 2 bases and the J gene end by 5 bases; junction bases not matched to a gene: 17. CDR3 bases: TGTGCCAGCAGTTACCCCTCCCGCAGAAGGGGGCGGTTGGAGACCCAGTACTTC. Translation gives CASSYPSRRRGRLETQYF.

The chain recombines TRBV6-2 or TRBV6-3 with TRBJ2-6; 10 positions match TRBD2. The CDR3 has 18 amino acids. The germline CDR1 and CDR2 sequences are MNHEY and SVGEGT. Trimming at V came to 6 bases and at J to 1 base, leaving 9 bases not matched to a gene. The CDR3 region is CASSSGLAGASGANVLTF. The CDR3 DNA is TGTGCCAGCAGCTCCGGTCTAGCGGGAGCTTCTGGGGCCAACGTCCTGACTTTC.

This clonotype was detected only a few times. The chain recombines TRBV6-1 with TRBJ2-1, with a weak D call TRBD2 (5 bases). With 7 bases removed from V and 5 bases from J, the gap between germline ends came to 18 bases. Germline V CDR1 and CDR2: MNHNS, SASEGT. There are 15 residues in the CDR3. CDR3 nucleotide sequence: TGTGCCAGCACCTCGTCGGGAAGTGTCCACAATGAGCAGTTCTTC. Its protein is CASTSSGSVHNEQFF.

This clonotype was counted only a few times. The rearrangement links TRBV28 to TRBJ2-5, with no clear D. The ends were cut back, 5 bases at V and 7 bases at J, with 11 bases in the middle. The CDR3 has 12 residues. Germline-derived CDR1 and CDR2 are MDHEN and SYDVKM. The CDR3 is CASSSHLGTQYF. The CDR3 region has the DNA TGTGCCAGCAGTAGCCATCTGGGGACCCAGTACTTC.

This clonotype was recorded a few times. V and J are TRBV12-3 or TRBV12-4 and TRBJ1-2; 7 nucleotides agree with TRBD1. The CDR3 totals 13 residues. With 8 bases clipped from V and 0 bases from J, the junction kept 3 bases outside the gene matches. CDR3 amino acids: CASGGTANYGYTF. The CDR3 DNA reads as TGTGCCAGCGGGGGGACAGCTAACTATGGCTACACCTTC.

Many counts were recorded for this clonotype. The V gene is TRBV7-2, the J gene TRBJ1-6; a possible D gene is TRBD1 (5 bases). This CDR3 is 14 amino acids long. Looked up from germline, CDR1 is SGHTA and CDR2 is FQGNSA. V dropped 5 bases and J dropped 7 bases, with 12 bases sitting between them. The CDR3 DNA is TGTGCCAGCAGCATGGGACGGGGGAATTCACCCCTCCACTTT. It is translated as CASSMGRGNSPLHF.

V and J are TRBV2 and TRBJ2-2; D tentatively reads TRBD1 or TRBD2 (6 bases each). The length of the CDR3 is 15 residues. CDR1 and CDR2 from the germline V gene are SNHLY and FYNNEI. Deletions cut 6 bases from V and 3 bases from J, with 14 bases between. CDR3 bases: TGTGCCAGCAGCTCCGAGGGGGGCGACACCGGGGAGCTGTTTTTT. This codes for CASSSEGGDTGELFF.

This chain joins TRBV16 and TRBJ2-7; TRBD1 aligns across 7 bases. Germline trimming cut 7 bases from V and 0 bases from J; bases unmatched to any gene: 6. This CDR3 has 14 amino acids. Germline-derived CDR1 and CDR2 are KGHSY and FQNENV. CDR3 nucleotides: TGTGCCAGCATTGGGACAGACCGCTCCTACGAGCAGTACTTC. Translation: CASIGTDRSYEQYF.